Presented here are 20 T cell receptor beta chains from one specimen sequenced in a study of PD-1 blockade in classical Hodgkin lymphoma. The method was immunoSEQ multiplex PCR; TCRdb's version includes in-frame clones alone and lacks a portion of them. The data contain about 47,000 clones, around 90% of them singletons. Time point here: cycle 4 day 1 (C4D1), after more than five weeks of nivolumab. Each patient relapsed following autologous stem cell transplantation, and prior brentuximab vedotin exposure differed. This specimen was peripheral blood mononuclear cells (PBMCs), taken before the fourth cycle of nivolumab. Receptor source: a human donor with classical Hodgkin lymphoma.

The rearrangement uses TRBV5-6 and TRBJ1-2, with D tentatively TRBD1 (6 bases). The V end was cut by 2 bases, the J end by 7 bases, with 18 bases between. This CDR3 is built from 15 residues. Germline V gene lookup returns CDR1 SGHDT and CDR2 YYEEEE. For the CDR3, the DNA is TGTGCCAGCAGCTTATACGGAGGGGGGGCTGCTGGCTACACCTTC. This sequence encodes CASSLYGGGAAGYTF.

This clone was seen a single time. The chain couples TRBV14 to TRBJ2-5, with 9 bases that match TRBD2. From germline, CDR1 is SGHDN and CDR2 FVKESK. J lost 4 bases, V lost 2 bases, and 8 bases had no gene match. The CDR3 sequence is 16 residues long. Written as DNA, the CDR3 is TGTGCCAGCAGCCAACCCCTAGCGGGAAACGGAGAGACCCAGTACTTC. Translation gives CASSQPLAGNGETQYF.

The CDR3 loop is CASSRASTDTQYF. CDR3 coding DNA: TGTGCCAGCAGCCGTGCTAGCACAGATACGCAGTATTTT. The chain joins TRBV5-4 to TRBJ2-3; the D is unclear. Trimming stripped 4 bases from V and 0 bases from J, with 6 bases between. The CDR3 contains 13 residues. In germline, CDR1 is SGHNT, CDR2 YYREEE (reference sequence).

V gene TRBV6-6 combines with J gene TRBJ2-7; the match to TRBD2 covers 9 bases. V dropped 7 bases and J dropped 5; count of bases not matched to a gene: 9. Looked up from germline, CDR1 is MNHNY and CDR2 is SVGAGI (reference sequence). CDR3 length: 14 amino acids. CDR3 nucleotides: TGTGCCAGCAACAGAGGCGGGAGGGCTAACGAGCAGTACTTC. As protein: CASNRGGRANEQYF.

The chain is built from TRBV4-1 and TRBJ1-4; 9 positions match TRBD1. Germline assignment: CDR1 MGHRA and CDR2 YSYEKL. The ends lost 3 bases at V and 8 bases at J; junction bases unmatched: 10. This CDR3 is 16 amino acids long. The chain's CDR3 is CASSHLRDREEEKLFF. The CDR3 bases are TGCGCCAGCAGCCACCTCCGGGACAGGGAAGAAGAAAAACTGTTTTTT.

This chain uses TRBV2 with TRBJ2-5; 8 nucleotides align to TRBD1. From germline, CDR1 is SNHLY and CDR2 FYNNEI. This CDR3 region has 15 residues. The ends lost 6 bases at V and 1 base at J; junction bases unmatched: 7. CDR3 sequence (DNA): TGTGCCAGCAGGAATAACAGGGGGATCCAAGAGACCCAGTACTTC. Translation: CASRNNRGIQETQYF.

This clone was seen only once. The V call is TRBV6-1, the J call TRBJ1-2, with unresolved D. V lost 5 bases, J lost 8 bases, and 21 bases lay in between. The germline V gene encodes CDR1 MNHNS and CDR2 SASEGT. The CDR3 is 15 residues long. The CDR3 DNA sequence: TGTGCCAGCAGTCCCGTTGATCGTCCGAGCAAGGGCTACACCTTC. Its protein product is CASSPVDRPSKGYTF.

The CDR3 region is CASSPNTEAFF. The CDR3 nucleotides read TGTGCCAGTAGTCCGAACACTGAAGCTTTCTTT. The chain recombines TRBV19 with TRBJ1-1; no clear D. Between the trimmed V and J ends, which lost 5 bases and 1 base, there was a span of 2 bases. Germline CDR1 LNHDA, CDR2 SQIVND (reference sequence). This CDR3 contains 11 residues. The entire variable domain, with the rest obtained from reference TRBV19 and TRBJ1-1, is as follows: DGGITQSPKYLFRKEGQNVTLSCEQNLNHDAMYWYRQDPGQGLRLIYYSQIVNDFQKGDIAEGYSVSREKKESFPLTVTSAQKNPTAFYLCASSPNTEAFFGQGTRLTVV.

Turning to this clone: One end of the junction varies from germline; a read error may be responsible. This chain uses TRBV7-7 with TRBJ2-1; D possibly uses TRBD1 or TRBD2 (6 bases each). Germline lookup yields CDR1 SSHAT and CDR2 FNYEAQ (reference sequence). This CDR3 region has 15 residues. CDR3 sequence reads: CASSLGGSTPNEQFF. The CDR3 DNA reads as TGTGCTAGCAGCTTAGGGGGGAGTACCCCCAATGAGCAGTTCTTC.

The CDR3 bases are TGTGCCAGCAGCCCCGCCCGATCCCCCTACGAGCAGTACTTC. Its protein is CASSPARSPYEQYF. V usage is TRBV11-2 and J usage is TRBJ2-7; D is unresolved. Trimming took 5 bases from V and 2 from J, leaving 13 bases between them. The CDR3 length is 14 residues. Germline-derived CDR1 and CDR2 are SGHAT and FQNNGV.

This clone was counted only a few times. The chain employs TRBV19 and TRBJ1-1; D gene ambiguous. The V gene lost 3 bases and the J gene lost 2 bases, with 10 bases spanning the gap. The CDR3 consists of 14 residues. Germline V gene sequence: CDR1 LNHDA, CDR2 SQIVND (reference sequence). The chain's CDR3 is CASSITWVNTEAFF. CDR3 sequence (DNA): TGTGCCAGTAGTATTACATGGGTAAACACTGAAGCTTTCTTT.

This chain joins TRBV5-1 and TRBJ1-5, with D possibly being TRBD1 (5 bases). V gave up 4 bases and J gave up 4 bases, with 15 bases separating them. The CDR3 spans 15 residues. Germline V gives CDR1 SGHRS, CDR2 YFSETQ. The CDR3 nucleotides are TGCGCCAGCAGCCCTGGCGGGGGTGGAAATCAGCCCCAGCATTTT. It translates to CASSPGGGGNQPQHF. The variable domain in full, with the rest retrieved from reference TRBV5-1 and TRBJ1-5, is KAGVTQTPRYLIKTRGQQVTLSCSPISGHRSVSWYQQTPGQGLQFLFEYFSETQRNKGNFPGRFSGRQFSNSRSEMNVSTLELGDSALYLCASSPGGGGNQPQHFGDGTRLSIL.

The genes are TRBV6-5 and TRBJ2-7; D unclear. The CDR3 is made up of 10 amino acids. The V gene lost 8 bases and the J gene lost 2 bases, with 4 bases spanning the gap. Germline CDR1 and CDR2: MNHEY and SVGAGI. In DNA, the CDR3 is TGTGCCAGCGGGACCTACGAGCAGTACTTC. Protein product: CASGTYEQYF.

V usage is TRBV14 and J usage is TRBJ2-7; D is uncertain. Trimming left V 5 bases short and J 2 bases short, with 10 bases between. Per germline, CDR1 SGHDN and CDR2 FVKESK. This CDR3 has 13 amino acids. This chain's CDR3 is CASSSRLPYEQYF. CDR3 in DNA: TGTGCCAGCAGCAGCAGGTTGCCCTACGAGCAGTACTTC.

This rearrangement joins TRBV7-9 to TRBJ2-7; 7 nucleotides match TRBD1. Germline-derived CDR1 and CDR2 are SEHNR and FQNEAQ (reference sequence). J gave up 2 bases and V 10 bases, and 5 bases lay outside the gene matches. CDR3 length: 12 residues. The CDR3 protein is CAIRTGTYEQYF. The CDR3 region has the DNA TGTGCCATAAGGACAGGAACCTACGAGCAGTACTTC.

The rearrangement uses TRBV5-1 and TRBJ1-1; D uncertain. Per the germline V gene, CDR1 is SGHRS and CDR2 is YFSETQ. Trimming cost V 4 bases and J 0 bases, with 22 bases left between them. The CDR3 length is 18 residues. The CDR3, as DNA: TGCGCCAGCAGCGAACGTCCATATGCCGTTCTGATGAACACTGAAGCTTTCTTT. Encoded protein: CASSERPYAVLMNTEAFF.

The chain uses TRBV19 and TRBJ2-2, with 7 bases aligning to TRBD1. CDR3 length: 15 amino acids. V lost 1 base to trimming and J lost 5 bases; unmatched junction nucleotides: 4. Germline values: CDR1 LNHDA, CDR2 SQIVND (reference sequence). CDR3 sequence (DNA): TGTGCCAGTAGTATAGCCCGACAGGGAACCGGGGAGCTGTTTTTT. This gives the protein CASSIARQGTGELFF.

Of note for this clone: One end of the junction is discordant with germline, which a read error may explain. This chain links TRBV10-2 with TRBJ2-7; no reliable D call. Per the germline V gene, CDR1 is WSHSY and CDR2 is SAAADI. The CDR3 sequence is 14 residues long. The CDR3 here is CASSERVWMASQNF. CDR3 in DNA: TGCGCCAGCAGTGAGAGGGTTTGGATGGCGAGTCAAAACTTC.

Comment on this clone: The junction departs from germline at one end; a sequencing error may be responsible. This chain uses TRBV9 with TRBJ2-7; 9 bases are shared with TRBD2. The CDR3 totals 15 residues. Germline CDR1 is SGDLS and CDR2 is YYNGEE. CDR3 DNA: TGTGCCAGCAGTGGGCCTAGCGGGACATCCTCCGAGCAGTACTTC. This translates into CASSGPSGTSSEQYF.

The chain couples TRBV11-2 to TRBJ2-7; the D gene could be TRBD1 or TRBD2 (6 bases each). This CDR3 is 17 amino acids long. CDR1 SGHAT and CDR2 FQNNGV come from the germline V gene. Between the trimmed V and J ends, which lost 5 bases and 0 bases, there was a span of 20 bases. CDR3 sequence (DNA): TGTGCCAGCAGCCAGGGGACTGGTGGGGGGAGCTCCTACGAGCAGTACTTC. Its translation: CASSQGTGGGSSYEQYF.